The source of this TCR beta chain is a study of T-cell reconstitution after alpha-beta-depleted transplantation in children. This clonotype showed up many times. Preparation of the TCRbeta library involved a method that used unique molecular identifiers. One entry per CDR3 protein results from TCRdb running MiXCR on the PCR reads. The sample records 60,000 to 80,000 distinct CDR3 sequences, around 7.9% being singletons. Germline CDR1 KGHSH, CDR2 LQKENI. The CDR3 is 16 amino acids. Trimming cost V 4 bases and J 2 bases, with 15 bases left between them. The sequences come from PBMCs from the stem cell graft donor, collected from the stem cell graft. The clonotype originates from a human donor who donated a stem cell graft to a child with acute lymphoblastic leukemia. The V gene is TRBV18, the J gene TRBJ1-3, with D maybe TRBD1 (5 bases). As DNA, the CDR3 is TGTGCCAGCTCACTCGACCAGGGTAATACTGGAAACACCATATATTTT. Translated: CASSLDQGNTGNTIYF.